This T cell receptor (beta chain) emerged from a study of post-analysis software for immune sequencing data. Study-level results: In patients, about 5 TRBV segments were more frequent than in controls, with TRBV5-6, TRBV5-1 and TRBV20-1 among them.

Unique molecular identifiers featured in each of the TCR beta cDNA libraries. The source material, about 0.9 to 10 million T cells, gave rise to roughly 500,000 cDNA molecules. From the PCR reads, TCRdb called clonotypes with MiXCR, one entry per CDR3 protein. The repertoire holds hundreds of thousands of distinct CDR3 sequences, with roughly 58% as singletons. As regards this clonotype: The antigen is not known.

V lost 2 bases to trimming and J lost 8 bases, with 19 bases between them. CDR3 length: 15 residues. CDR1 is SGHRS and CDR2 is YFSETQ in the germline V gene. The rearrangement joins TRBV5-1 to TRBJ1-2; D is undetermined. What was sequenced was blood. This sequence originates from a girl aged 5-17 years with multiple sclerosis. The CDR3 nucleotides are TGCGCCAGCAGCTTAACAGTCCGCTCGGGTGAAGGCTACACCTTC. It translates to CASSLTVRSGEGYTF.